A selection of T cell receptor beta chains follows, all from one sample in a study of shared T cell receptors in the human thymus. TCRdb's table, derived via immunoSEQ multiplex PCR, lists solely in-frame clones and lacks some. Of hundreds of thousands of clones listed, approximately 87% are singletons. In addition, the sample was reused for a study of human thymus T cells.

Material for sequencing was thymocytes. All receptors come from a boy under three years old with a congenital heart defect. Both conserved end residues are trimmed from each CDR3. The D gene is left open where the match is weak.

D gene	V gene	J gene	CDR3 protein
NA	TRBV2	TRBJ1-6	ASSEWLLAGFLH
TRBD2	TRBV7-8	TRBJ2-1	ASSTAIVGLAGEQF
NA	TRBV6-1	TRBJ1-3	ASLTGSGNTIY
NA	TRBV29-1	TRBJ2-5	SSIGTQETQY
TRBD1	TRBV5-4	TRBJ2-7	ASSLSGQGVYEQY
TRBD1	TRBV5-1	TRBJ1-2	ASSLVGTGWLANYGYT
TRBD1	TRBV7-6	TRBJ2-7	ASSSSSDRVEQY
NA	TRBV4-1	TRBJ2-1	ASSQEYQGRGYNEQF
TRBD1	TRBV6-5	TRBJ2-7	ASSPTGGHEQY
TRBD2	TRBV2	TRBJ2-2	ASSALLAGDPGTGELF
NA	TRBV27	TRBJ2-7	ASSPGYSYEQY
TRBD1	TRBV5-1	TRBJ1-1	ASSLGDRVDTEAF
NA	TRBV7-9	TRBJ2-5	ASSIPGVQETQY
NA	TRBV6-1	TRBJ2-5	ASRGASPRRQETQY
TRBD2	TRBV27	TRBJ2-1	ATAPGLASLVVHEQF
TRBD1	TRBV6-4	TRBJ2-7	ASSRDTGQGCYEQY
NA	TRBV6-5	TRBJ2-2	ASSPSGEPGELF
NA	TRBV19	TRBJ2-3	ASSKGPGIVSDTQY
NA	TRBV19	TRBJ1-2	ASSTPPTANYGYT
TRBD2	TRBV27	TRBJ2-1	ASSLSGNIRVAGDYNEQF
NA	TRBV15	TRBJ2-3	ATSRTGGTLRIPTDTQY
NA	TRBV5-1	TRBJ1-3	ASSLGVGRQANSGNTIY
TRBD2	TRBV11-2	TRBJ2-3	ASSLVSLAGGGSTDTQY
TRBD2	TRBV9	TRBJ2-5	ASSPRLAGNQETQY
NA	TRBV6-5	TRBJ1-1	ASSSGTLFAAF
TRBD1	TRBV28	TRBJ2-7	ASSLYDRGTDEQY
NA	TRBV6-1	TRBJ1-5	ASSFGNMSNQPQH
NA	TRBV28	TRBJ2-1	ASSLYGDNEQF
NA	TRBV28	TRBJ2-3	ASSPKSGLSTDTQY
TRBD2	TRBV12-5	TRBJ2-5	ASLAGGQETQY
NA	TRBV2	TRBJ1-3	ASSEGVSGNTIY
TRBD1	TRBV7-8	TRBJ2-7	ASSHLDRTSYEQY
TRBD2	TRBV7-8	TRBJ2-2	ASSLTSSGNTGELF
NA	TRBV18	TRBJ1-2	ASSPPLSYGYT
NA	TRBV5-6	TRBJ1-6	ASSQMDTYNSPLH
TRBD2	TRBV7-8	TRBJ2-7	ASSLAGPGEGLAGAYEQY
NA	TRBV28	TRBJ2-4	AGSARLAKNIQY
NA	TRBV30	TRBJ1-1	AWSPRGKNTEAF
NA	TRBV6-6	TRBJ1-4	ASRTGSGEKLF
NA	TRBV6-4	TRBJ2-3	ASSDSSDTQY